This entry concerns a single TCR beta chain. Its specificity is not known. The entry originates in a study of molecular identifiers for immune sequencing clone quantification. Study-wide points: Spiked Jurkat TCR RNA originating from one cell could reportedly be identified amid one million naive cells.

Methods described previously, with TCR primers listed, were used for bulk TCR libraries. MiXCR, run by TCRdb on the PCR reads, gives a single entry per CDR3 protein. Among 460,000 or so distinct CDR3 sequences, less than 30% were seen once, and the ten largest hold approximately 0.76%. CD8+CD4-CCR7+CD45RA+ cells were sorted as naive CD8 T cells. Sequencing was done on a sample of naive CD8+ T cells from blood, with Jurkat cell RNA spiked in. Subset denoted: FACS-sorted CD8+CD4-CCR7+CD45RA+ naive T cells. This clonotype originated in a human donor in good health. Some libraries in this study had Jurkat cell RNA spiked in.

The CDR3 DNA follows: TGTGCCAGTAGCCCTAACAGGGGGACCTACAATGAGCAGTTCTTC. Translating gives CASSPNRGTYNEQFF. The chain couples TRBV19 to TRBJ2-1; TRBD1 matches at 8 bases. Germline V gene sequence: CDR1 LNHDA, CDR2 SQIVND (reference sequence). V shed 6 bases, J shed 2 bases, and the junction held 6 bases outside the gene matches. The CDR3 contains 15 residues.